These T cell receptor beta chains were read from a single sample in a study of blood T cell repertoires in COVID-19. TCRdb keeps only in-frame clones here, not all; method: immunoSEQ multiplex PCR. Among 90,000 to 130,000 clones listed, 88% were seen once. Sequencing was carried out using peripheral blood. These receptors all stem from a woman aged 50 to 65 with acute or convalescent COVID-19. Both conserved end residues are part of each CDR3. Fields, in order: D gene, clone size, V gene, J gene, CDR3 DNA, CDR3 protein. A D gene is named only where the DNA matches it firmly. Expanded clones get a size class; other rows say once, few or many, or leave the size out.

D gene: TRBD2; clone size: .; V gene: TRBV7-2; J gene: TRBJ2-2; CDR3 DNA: TGTGCCAGCAGCAAGACTAGCGGGTGGAACACCGGGGAGCTGTTTTTT; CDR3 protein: CASSKTSGWNTGELFF
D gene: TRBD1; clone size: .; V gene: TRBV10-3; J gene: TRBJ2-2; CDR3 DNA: TGTGCCATCAGTGGCCAATGGACAGGGACGAACACCGGGGAGCTGTTTTTT; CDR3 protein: CAISGQWTGTNTGELFF
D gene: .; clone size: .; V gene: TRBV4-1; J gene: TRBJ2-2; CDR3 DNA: TGCGCCAGCAGCCAAGAATCCGAGGTTGCCGGGGAGCTGTTTTTT; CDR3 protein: CASSQESEVAGELFF
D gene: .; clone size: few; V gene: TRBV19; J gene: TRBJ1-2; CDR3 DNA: TGTGCCAGTACCCGGGGGGGATATGGCTACACCTTC; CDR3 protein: CASTRGGYGYTF
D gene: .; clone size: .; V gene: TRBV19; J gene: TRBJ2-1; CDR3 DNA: TGTGCCAGAACGGAGGTAGCGACATCCTACAATGAGCAGTTCTTC; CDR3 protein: CARTEVATSYNEQFF
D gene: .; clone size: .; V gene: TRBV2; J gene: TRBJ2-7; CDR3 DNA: TGTGCCAGCAGCGACGGAGGGCCGCGCGAGCAGTACTTC; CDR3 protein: CASSDGGPREQYF
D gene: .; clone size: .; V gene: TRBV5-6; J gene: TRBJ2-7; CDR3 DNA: TGTGCCAGCAGCTCGGCTGGTAGGTTCAGGGGCTACGAGCAGTACTTC; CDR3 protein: CASSSAGRFRGYEQYF
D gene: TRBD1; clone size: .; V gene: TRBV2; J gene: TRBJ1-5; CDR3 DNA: TGTGCCAGCAGTGTCGACAGGGTAGATGTTCAGCCCCAGCATTTT; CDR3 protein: CASSVDRVDVQPQHF
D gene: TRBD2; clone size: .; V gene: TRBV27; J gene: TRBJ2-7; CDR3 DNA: TGTGCCAGCCGACTAGATAGCGGGAGAGTCAACGAGCAGTACTTC; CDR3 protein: CASRLDSGRVNEQYF
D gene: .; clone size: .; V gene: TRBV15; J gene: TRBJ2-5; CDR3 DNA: TGTGCCACCAGCAGACTACGACAGATTCAAGAGACCCAGTACTTC; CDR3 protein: CATSRLRQIQETQYF
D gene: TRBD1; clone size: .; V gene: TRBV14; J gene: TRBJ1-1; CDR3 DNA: TGTGCCAGCAGCGTCCACAGGGGTATGAACACTGAAGCTTTCTTT; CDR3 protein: CASSVHRGMNTEAFF
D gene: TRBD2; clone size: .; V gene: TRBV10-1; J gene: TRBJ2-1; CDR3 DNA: TGCGCCAGCAAGCCGGGGGGGTCCTACAATGAGCAGTTCTTC; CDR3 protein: CASKPGGSYNEQFF
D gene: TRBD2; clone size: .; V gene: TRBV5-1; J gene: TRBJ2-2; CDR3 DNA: TGCGCCAGCAGCCGGGAGGGAGGGGCCGGGGAGCTGTTTTTT; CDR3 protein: CASSREGGAGELFF